The clone carrying this TCR beta chain was found once. Its antigen is unknown. Documented time point: pre-treatment sample, taken before nivolumab and TIL therapy. Enrollment ran from October 2017 to early 2020. The sample comes from a study of TIL therapy for anti-PD-1-resistant metastatic lung cancer. About the study: Median tumor PD-L1 proportion score was roughly 5.8%. Study-wide points: Patients were highly selected, enriched for treatment-naive, never-smoker and oncogene-addicted cases. The baseline peripheral repertoire was partially replaced by infused TIL clonotypes that later decayed.

The immunoSEQ assay was v3. TCRdb's copy holds only in-frame clones and misses some; the assay was immunoSEQ multiplex PCR. Among some 60,000 clones listed, around 67% were seen once. Germline V gene sequence: CDR1 SGHVS, CDR2 FQNEAQ. The CDR3 contains 15 residues. V was shortened by 1 base and J by 3 bases, with 12 bases between the two germline ends. J is TRBJ1-1 and V is TRBV7-8, with D possibly TRBD1 on 6 matching bases. The sample consisted of blood, taken at baseline. This clonotype was obtained from a person aged 25 to 85 with non-small cell lung cancer. CDR3: CASSLGGPGDTEAFF. The CDR3 DNA sequence: TGTGCCAGCAGCTTAGGGGGGCCAGGGGACACTGAAGCTTTCTTT.